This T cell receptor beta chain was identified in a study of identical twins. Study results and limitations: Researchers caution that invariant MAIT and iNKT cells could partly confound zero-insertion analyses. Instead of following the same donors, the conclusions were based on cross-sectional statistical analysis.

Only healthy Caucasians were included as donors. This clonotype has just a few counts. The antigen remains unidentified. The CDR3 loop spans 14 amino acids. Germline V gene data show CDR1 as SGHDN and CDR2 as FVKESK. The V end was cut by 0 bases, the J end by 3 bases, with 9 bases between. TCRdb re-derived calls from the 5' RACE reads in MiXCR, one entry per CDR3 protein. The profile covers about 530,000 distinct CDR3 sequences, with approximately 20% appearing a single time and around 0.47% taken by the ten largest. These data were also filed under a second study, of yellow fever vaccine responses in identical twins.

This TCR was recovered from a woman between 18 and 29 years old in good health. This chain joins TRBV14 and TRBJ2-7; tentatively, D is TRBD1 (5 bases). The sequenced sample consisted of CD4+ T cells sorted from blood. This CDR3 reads CASSQEARVYEQYF. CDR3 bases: TGTGCCAGCAGCCAAGAAGCCAGGGTCTACGAGCAGTACTTC.